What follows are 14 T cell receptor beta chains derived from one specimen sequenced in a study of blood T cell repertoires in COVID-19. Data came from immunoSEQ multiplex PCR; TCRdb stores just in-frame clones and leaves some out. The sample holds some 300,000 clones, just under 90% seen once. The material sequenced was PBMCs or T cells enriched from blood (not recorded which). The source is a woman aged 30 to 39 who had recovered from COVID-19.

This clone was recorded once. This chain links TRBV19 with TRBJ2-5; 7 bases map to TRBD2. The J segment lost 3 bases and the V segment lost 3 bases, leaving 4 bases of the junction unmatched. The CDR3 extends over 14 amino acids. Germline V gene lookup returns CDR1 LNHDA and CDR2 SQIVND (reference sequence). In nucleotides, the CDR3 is TGTGCCAGTAGTATTGGCGGGAGTAAAGAGACCCAGTACTTC. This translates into CASSIGGSKETQYF.

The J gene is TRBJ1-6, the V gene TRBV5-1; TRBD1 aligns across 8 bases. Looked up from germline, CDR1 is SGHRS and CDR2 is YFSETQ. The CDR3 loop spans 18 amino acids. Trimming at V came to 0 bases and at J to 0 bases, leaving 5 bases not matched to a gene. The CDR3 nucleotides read TGCGCCAGCAGCTTGGAGGGACAGGACAACTCCTATAATTCACCCCTCCACTTT. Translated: CASSLEGQDNSYNSPLHF.

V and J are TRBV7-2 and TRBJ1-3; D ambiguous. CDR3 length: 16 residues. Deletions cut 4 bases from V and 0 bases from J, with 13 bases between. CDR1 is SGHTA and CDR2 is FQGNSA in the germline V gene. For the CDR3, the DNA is TGTGCCAGCAGCTCGGACTCTTGGTCCTCTGGAAACACCATATATTTT. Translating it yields CASSSDSWSSGNTIYF.

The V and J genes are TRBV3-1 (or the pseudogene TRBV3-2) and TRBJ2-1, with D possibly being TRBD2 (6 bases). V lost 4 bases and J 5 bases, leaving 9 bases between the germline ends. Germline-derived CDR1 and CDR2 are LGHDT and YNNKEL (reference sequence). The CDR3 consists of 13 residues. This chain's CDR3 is CASSPGLNNEQFF. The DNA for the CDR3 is TGTGCCAGCAGCCCGGGACTTAACAATGAGCAGTTCTTC.

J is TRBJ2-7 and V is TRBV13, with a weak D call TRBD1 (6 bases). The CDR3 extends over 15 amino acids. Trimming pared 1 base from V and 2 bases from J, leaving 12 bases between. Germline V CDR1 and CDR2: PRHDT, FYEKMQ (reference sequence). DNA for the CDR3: TGTGCCAGCAGCTTAGTTCGACAGGCTCCCTACGAGCAGTACTTC. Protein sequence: CASSLVRQAPYEQYF.

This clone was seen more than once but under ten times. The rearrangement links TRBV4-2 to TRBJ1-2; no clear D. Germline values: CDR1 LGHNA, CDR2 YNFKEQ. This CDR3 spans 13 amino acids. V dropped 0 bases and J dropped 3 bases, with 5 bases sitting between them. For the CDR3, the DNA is TGTGCCAGCAGCCAAGATCCCGACTATGGCTACACCTTC. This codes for CASSQDPDYGYTF.

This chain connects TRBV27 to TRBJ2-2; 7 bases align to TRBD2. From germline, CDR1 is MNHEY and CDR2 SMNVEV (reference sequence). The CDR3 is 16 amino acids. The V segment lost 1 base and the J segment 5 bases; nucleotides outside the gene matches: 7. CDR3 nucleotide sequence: TGTGCCAGCAGTTTATTGGGCGGGAGCGGGACCGGGGAGCTGTTTTTT. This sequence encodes CASSLLGGSGTGELFF.

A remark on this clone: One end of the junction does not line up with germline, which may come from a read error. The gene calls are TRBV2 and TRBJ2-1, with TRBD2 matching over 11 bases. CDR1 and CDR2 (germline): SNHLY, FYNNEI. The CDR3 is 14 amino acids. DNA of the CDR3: TGTGCCAGCAGTGGAACTAGCGGGAGTATGTCTGAGATCTTC. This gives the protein CASSGTSGSMSEIF.

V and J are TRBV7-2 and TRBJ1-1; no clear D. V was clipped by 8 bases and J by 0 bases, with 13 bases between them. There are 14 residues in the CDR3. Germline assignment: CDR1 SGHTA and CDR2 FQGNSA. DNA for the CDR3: TGTGCCAGCCAAAACCAGGCGATGAACACTGAAGCTTTCTTT. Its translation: CASQNQAMNTEAFF.

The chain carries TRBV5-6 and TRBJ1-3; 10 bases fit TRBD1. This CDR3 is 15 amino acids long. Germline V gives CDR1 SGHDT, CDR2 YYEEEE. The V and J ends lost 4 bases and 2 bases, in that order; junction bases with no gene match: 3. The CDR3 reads CASSVGTGAGNTIYF. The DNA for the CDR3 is TGTGCCAGCAGCGTCGGGACAGGGGCTGGAAACACCATATATTTT.

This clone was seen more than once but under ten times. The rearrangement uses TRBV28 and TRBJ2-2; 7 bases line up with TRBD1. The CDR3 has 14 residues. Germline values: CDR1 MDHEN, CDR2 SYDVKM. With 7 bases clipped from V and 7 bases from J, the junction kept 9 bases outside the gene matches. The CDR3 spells CASNGGQVGGELFF. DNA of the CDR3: TGTGCCAGCAATGGCGGACAGGTCGGCGGGGAGCTGTTTTTT.

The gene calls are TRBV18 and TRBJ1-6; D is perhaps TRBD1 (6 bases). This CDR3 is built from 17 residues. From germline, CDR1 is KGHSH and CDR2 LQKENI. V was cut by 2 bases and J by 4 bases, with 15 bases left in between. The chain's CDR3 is CASSPYQDSSYNSPLHF. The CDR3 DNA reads TGTGCCAGCTCACCATATCAGGACAGTAGTTATAATTCACCCCTCCACTTT.

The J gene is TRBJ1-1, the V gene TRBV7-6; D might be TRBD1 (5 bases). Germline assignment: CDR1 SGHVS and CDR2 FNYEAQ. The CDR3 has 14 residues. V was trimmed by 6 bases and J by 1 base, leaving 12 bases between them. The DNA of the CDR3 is TGTGCCAGCAGACAGCAGGGCCCGAACACTGAAGCTTTCTTT. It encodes CASRQQGPNTEAFF.

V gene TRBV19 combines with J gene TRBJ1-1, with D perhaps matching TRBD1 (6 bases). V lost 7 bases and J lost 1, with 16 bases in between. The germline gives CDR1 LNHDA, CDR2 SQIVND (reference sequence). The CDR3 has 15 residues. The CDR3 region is CASTLLGAGNTEAFF. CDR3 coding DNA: TGTGCCAGTACCCTTTTGGGGGCCGGGAACACTGAAGCTTTCTTT.